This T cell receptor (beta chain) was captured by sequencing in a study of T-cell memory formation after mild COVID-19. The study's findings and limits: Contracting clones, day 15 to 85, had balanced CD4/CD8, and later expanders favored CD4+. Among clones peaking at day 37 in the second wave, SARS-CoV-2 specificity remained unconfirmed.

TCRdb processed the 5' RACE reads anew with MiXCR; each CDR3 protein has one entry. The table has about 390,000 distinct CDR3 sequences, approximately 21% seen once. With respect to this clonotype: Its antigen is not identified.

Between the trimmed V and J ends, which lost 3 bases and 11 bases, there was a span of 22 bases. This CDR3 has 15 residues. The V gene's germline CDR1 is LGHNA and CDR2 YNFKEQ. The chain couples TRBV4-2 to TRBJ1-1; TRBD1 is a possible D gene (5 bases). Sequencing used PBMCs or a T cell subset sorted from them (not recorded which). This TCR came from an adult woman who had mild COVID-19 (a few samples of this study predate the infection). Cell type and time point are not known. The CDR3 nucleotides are TGTGCCAGCAGCCAGGACAATAGTGCTAGATGGGAGGCTTTCTTT. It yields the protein CASSQDNSARWEAFF.